This T cell receptor (beta chain) was documented in a study of shared clonotypes between healthy human individuals. Repertoires were generated with immunoSEQ multiplex PCR, while TCRdb's copy carries only in-frame clones and drops some. Among around 600,000 clones listed, roughly 98% were seen once. This CDR3 comprises 14 residues. CDR1 is SGHDN, CDR2 FVKESK, per germline. The V and J ends lost 6 bases and 0 bases respectively, with 9 bases between them. CD45RO-negative, CCR7-selected cells formed the naive CD8 fraction, which excluded terminally differentiated effector memory CD45RA+ cells. The sequence was collected from a young man in good health. Sequencing input: naive CD8+ T cells sorted from blood. V usage is TRBV14 and J usage is TRBJ1-3, with D possibly matching TRBD1 (6 bases). In DNA, the CDR3 is TGTGCCAGCAGTCGGACAGACTCTGGAAACACCATATATTTT. Translating it yields CASSRTDSGNTIYF.